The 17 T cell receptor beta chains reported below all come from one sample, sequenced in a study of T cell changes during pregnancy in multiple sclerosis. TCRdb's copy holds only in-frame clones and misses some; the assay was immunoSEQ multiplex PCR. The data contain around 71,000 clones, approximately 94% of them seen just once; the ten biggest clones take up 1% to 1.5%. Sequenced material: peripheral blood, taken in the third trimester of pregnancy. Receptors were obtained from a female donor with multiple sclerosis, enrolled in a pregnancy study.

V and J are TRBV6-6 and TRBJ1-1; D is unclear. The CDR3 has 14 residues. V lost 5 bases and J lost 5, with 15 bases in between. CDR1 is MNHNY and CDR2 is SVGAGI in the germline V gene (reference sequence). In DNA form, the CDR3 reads TGTGCCAGCAGTGACCACGAAAGAGGGACTGAAGCTTTCTTT. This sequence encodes CASSDHERGTEAFF.

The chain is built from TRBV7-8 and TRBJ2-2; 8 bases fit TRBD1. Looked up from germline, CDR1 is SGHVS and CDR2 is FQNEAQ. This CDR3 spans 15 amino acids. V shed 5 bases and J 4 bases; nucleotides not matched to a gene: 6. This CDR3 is CASSLQGAVTGELFF. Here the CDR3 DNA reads TGTGCCAGCAGCCTCCAGGGGGCGGTCACCGGGGAGCTGTTTTTT.

The CDR3 protein is CASSLGKYEQYF. The CDR3 DNA is TGTGCCAGCAGCTTGGGTAAATACGAGCAGTACTTC. The chain joins TRBV5-6 to TRBJ2-7; D gene ambiguous. V shed 0 bases and J shed 4 bases, with 5 bases lying between them. The CDR3 has 12 residues. The V gene's germline CDR1 is SGHDT and CDR2 YYEEEE.

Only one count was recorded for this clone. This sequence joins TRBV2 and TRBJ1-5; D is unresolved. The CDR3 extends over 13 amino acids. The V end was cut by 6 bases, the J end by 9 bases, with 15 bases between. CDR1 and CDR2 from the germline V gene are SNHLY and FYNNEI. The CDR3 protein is CASSPGLGWPQHF. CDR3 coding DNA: TGTGCCAGCAGCCCCGGACTTGGCTGGCCCCAGCATTTT.

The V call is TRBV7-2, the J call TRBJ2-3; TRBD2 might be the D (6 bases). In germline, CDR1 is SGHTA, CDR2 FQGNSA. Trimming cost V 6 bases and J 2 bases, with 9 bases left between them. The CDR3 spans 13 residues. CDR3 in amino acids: CASSWTNTDTQYF. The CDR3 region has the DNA TGTGCCAGCAGTTGGACTAACACAGATACGCAGTATTTT. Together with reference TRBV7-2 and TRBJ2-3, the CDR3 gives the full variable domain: GAGVSQSPSNKVTEKGKDVELRCDPISGHTALYWYRQSLGQGLEFLIYFQGNSAPDKSGLPSDRFSAERTGGSVSTLTIQRTQQEDSAVYLCASSWTNTDTQYFGPGTRLTVL.

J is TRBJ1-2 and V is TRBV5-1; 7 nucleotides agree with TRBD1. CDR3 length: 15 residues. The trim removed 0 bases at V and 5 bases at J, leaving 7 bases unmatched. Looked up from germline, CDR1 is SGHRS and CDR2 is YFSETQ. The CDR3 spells CASSLEEGGGYGYTF. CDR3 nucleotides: TGCGCCAGCAGCTTGGAGGAAGGGGGCGGGTATGGCTACACCTTC.

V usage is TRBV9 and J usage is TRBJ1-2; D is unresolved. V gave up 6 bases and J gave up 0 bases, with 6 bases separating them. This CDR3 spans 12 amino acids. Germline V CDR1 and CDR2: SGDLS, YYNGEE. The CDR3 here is CASMRANYGYTF. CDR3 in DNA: TGTGCCAGCATGAGGGCTAACTATGGCTACACCTTC.

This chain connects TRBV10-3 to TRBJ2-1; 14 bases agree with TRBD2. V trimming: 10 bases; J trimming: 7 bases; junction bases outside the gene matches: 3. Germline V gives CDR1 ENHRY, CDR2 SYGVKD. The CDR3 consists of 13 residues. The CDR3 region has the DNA TGTGCCACCGGGACTAGCGGGAGTAATGAGCAGTTCTTC. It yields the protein CATGTSGSNEQFF.

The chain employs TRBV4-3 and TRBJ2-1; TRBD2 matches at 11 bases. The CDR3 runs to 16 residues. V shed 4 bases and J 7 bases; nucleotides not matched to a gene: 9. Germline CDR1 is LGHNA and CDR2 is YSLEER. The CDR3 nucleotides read TGCGCCAGCAGCCCCGACCTAGCGGGAGGAGGTAATGAGCAGTTCTTC. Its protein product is CASSPDLAGGGNEQFF.

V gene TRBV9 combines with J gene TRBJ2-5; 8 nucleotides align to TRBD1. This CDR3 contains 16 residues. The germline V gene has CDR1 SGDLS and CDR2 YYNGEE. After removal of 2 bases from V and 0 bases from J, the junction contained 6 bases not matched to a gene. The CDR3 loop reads CASSVGTGLYQETQYF. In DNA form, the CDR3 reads TGTGCCAGCAGCGTTGGGACAGGACTGTACCAAGAGACCCAGTACTTC.

CDR3 region: CASRTGREKLFF. Here the CDR3 DNA reads TGTGCCAGTCGGACAGGGAGAGAAAAACTGTTTTTT. The chain combines TRBV19 with TRBJ1-4, with 8 positions matching TRBD1. The V gene's germline CDR1 is LNHDA and CDR2 SQIVND (reference sequence). Losses at the gene ends were 8 bases for V and 8 bases for J; bases not matched to a gene: 4. The CDR3 loop spans 12 amino acids.

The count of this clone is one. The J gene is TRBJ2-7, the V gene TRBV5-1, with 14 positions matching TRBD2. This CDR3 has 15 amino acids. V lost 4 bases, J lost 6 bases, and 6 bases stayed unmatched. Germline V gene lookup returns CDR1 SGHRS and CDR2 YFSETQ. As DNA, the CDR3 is TGCGCCAGCAGCCCCGGGACTAGCGGGAGAAGCGAGCAGTACTTC. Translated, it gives CASSPGTSGRSEQYF.

The chain's CDR3 is CASSFGFGGTTDTQYF. In DNA form, the CDR3 reads TGTGCCAGCAGTTTCGGCTTCGGGGGGACCACAGATACGCAGTATTTT. This chain joins TRBV28 and TRBJ2-3, with 7 bases aligning to TRBD2. This CDR3 comprises 16 residues. Germline V gene sequence: CDR1 MDHEN, CDR2 SYDVKM. Trimming removed 3 bases from V and 2 bases from J; junction bases left unmatched: 8.

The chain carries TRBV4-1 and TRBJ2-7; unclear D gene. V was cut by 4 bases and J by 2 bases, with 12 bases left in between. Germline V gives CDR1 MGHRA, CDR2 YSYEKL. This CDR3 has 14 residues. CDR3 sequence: CASSRTESPYEQYF. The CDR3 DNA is TGCGCCAGCAGCCGTACCGAAAGCCCCTACGAGCAGTACTTC.

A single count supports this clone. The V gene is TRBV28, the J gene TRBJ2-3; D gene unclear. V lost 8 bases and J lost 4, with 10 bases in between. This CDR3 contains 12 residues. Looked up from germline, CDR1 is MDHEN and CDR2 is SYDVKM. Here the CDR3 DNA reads TGTGCCAGCTCCCCAGGCGCAGATACGCAGTATTTT. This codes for CASSPGADTQYF.

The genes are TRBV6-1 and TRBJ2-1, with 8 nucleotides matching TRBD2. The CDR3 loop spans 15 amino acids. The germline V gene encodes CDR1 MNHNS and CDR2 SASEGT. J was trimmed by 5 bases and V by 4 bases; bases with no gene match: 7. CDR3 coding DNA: TGTGCCAGCAGTGTCCCGGGACTAGTAAACAATGAGCAGTTCTTC. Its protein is CASSVPGLVNNEQFF.

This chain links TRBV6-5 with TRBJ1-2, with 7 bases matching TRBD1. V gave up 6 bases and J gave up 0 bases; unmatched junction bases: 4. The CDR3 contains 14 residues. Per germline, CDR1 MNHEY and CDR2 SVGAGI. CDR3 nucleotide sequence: TGTGCCAGCAGCGGGACAGCCACTAACTATGGCTACACCTTC. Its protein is CASSGTATNYGYTF.